This T cell receptor beta chain was retrieved from a study of blood T cell repertoires in COVID-19. Whole-study context: Sites in the United States, Italy and Spain provided acute and convalescent COVID-19 samples.

The CDR3 totals 16 residues. Study processing details: Researchers report that nucleated cell counts were estimated from reference gene primer amplification. Assay used: immunoSEQ multiplex PCR; TCRdb lists only in-frame clones, some missing. From that table come the V and J calls and clone size; the DNA was used to work out D and trimming. The sample lists about 140,000 clones; over 85% were seen once. This chain joins TRBV1 and TRBJ2-2; the table's D gene call, TRBD2, was not cross checked with the DNA. TRBV1 is described as a pseudogene. The sequence was obtained from a human donor in a cohort sampled during active COVID-19. The sample comprised peripheral blood. The CDR3: CTSSQEARGNTGELFF. The DNA of the CDR3 is TGCACCAGCAGCCAAGAGGCGCGGGGGAACACCGGGGAGCTGTTTTTT.